These 24 T cell receptor beta chains share one sample of origin, sequenced in a study of human T cells and chemical hapten exposure. Time point reported: pre-sensitization, week 0. Stated treatment: therapeutic diphenylcyclopropenone sensitization with weekly scalp DPC. One entry per CDR3 protein, called by TCRdb with MiXCR from the RACE reads. The table lists 180,000 or so distinct CDR3 sequences, 25% to 35% of them singletons. This material consisted of whole blood, taken in connection with sensitization to the hapten diphenylcyclopropenone (DPC). Receptors originate from a young woman with alopecia areata. Some clones in this sample may be carry-over from other donors' samples.

J is TRBJ1-3 and V is TRBV7-2; weak D call: TRBD1 (6 bases). The CDR3 has 13 residues. Germline V gene sequence: CDR1 SGHTA, CDR2 FQGNSA. The germline V and J ends were trimmed by 5 bases and 5 bases, with 10 bases remaining between them. CDR3 nucleotides: TGTGCCAGCAGCGGAGGACAGCGAAACACCATATATTTT. Translated, it gives CASSGGQRNTIYF.

This clonotype appeared a few times. The V call is TRBV28, the J call TRBJ1-2, with 9 bases that match TRBD1. This CDR3 contains 14 residues. V was clipped by 5 bases and J by 4 bases; unmatched bases: 5. Germline CDR1 reads MDHEN; CDR2 reads SYDVKM. This chain's CDR3 is CASSPGTGSYGYTF. The CDR3 nucleotides are TGTGCCAGCAGTCCCGGGACAGGGAGCTATGGCTACACCTTC.

The J gene is TRBJ1-1, the V gene TRBV7-2, with D hard to call. Germline loops: CDR1 SGHTA, CDR2 FQGNSA. V gave up 3 bases and J gave up 8 bases, with 10 bases separating them. This CDR3 spans 12 amino acids. CDR3 sequence (DNA): TGTGCCAGCAGCTTCTCACCTAAAGAAGCTTTCTTT. It encodes CASSFSPKEAFF.

Only a few counts were recorded for this clonotype. This rearrangement joins TRBV4-3 to TRBJ2-3; no clear D gene. V lost 0 bases and J lost 1, with 2 bases in between. The CDR3 has 13 residues. The V gene's germline CDR1 is LGHNA and CDR2 YSLEER. The CDR3 nucleotides read TGCGCCAGCAGCCAAGAACGCACAGATACGCAGTATTTT. Translating gives CASSQERTDTQYF.

The rearrangement uses TRBV18 and TRBJ2-7; 8 bases match TRBD1. The CDR3 covers 16 residues. The germline V gene encodes CDR1 KGHSH and CDR2 LQKENI. Trimming removed 3 bases from V and 5 bases from J; junction bases left unmatched: 12. For the CDR3, the DNA is TGTGCCAGCTCACCCCTATCCCCCGGACAGGGCGACGAGCAGTACTTC. As protein: CASSPLSPGQGDEQYF.

V usage is TRBV28 and J usage is TRBJ1-5; TRBD1 might be the D (5 bases). The V end lost 8 bases, the J end lost 3 bases, and 8 bases lay between the germline ends. CDR1 and CDR2 from the germline V gene are MDHEN and SYDVKM. The CDR3 extends over 12 amino acids. CDR3 DNA: TGTGCCAGCTCAGGGTTCAATCAGCCCCAGCATTTT. Protein sequence: CASSGFNQPQHF.

The J gene is TRBJ1-2, the V gene TRBV27; no firm D call. Trimming shortened V by 6 bases and J by 4 bases, and 6 bases separated the two germline ends. The CDR3 sequence is 11 residues long. The V gene's germline CDR1 is MNHEY and CDR2 SMNVEV (reference sequence). CDR3 coding DNA: TGTGCCAGCAGCGATTTCTATGGCTACACCTTC. This sequence encodes CASSDFYGYTF.

This clonotype has more than one count but fewer than ten. This chain joins TRBV20-1 and TRBJ2-4; possible D gene TRBD2, 6 bases. This CDR3 is 16 amino acids long. Germline CDR1 DFQATT, CDR2 SNEGSKA (reference sequence). V lost 5 bases and J lost 0, with 17 bases in between. CDR3 amino acids: CSAASGLRLAKNIQYF. CDR3 DNA sequence: TGCAGTGCTGCGTCGGGACTTCGGCTAGCCAAAAACATTCAGTACTTC.

This chain connects TRBV29-1 to TRBJ1-3, with D uncertain. Trimming left V 5 bases short and J 0 bases short, with 14 bases between. Germline V CDR1 and CDR2: SQVTM, ANQGSEA. This CDR3 is 15 amino acids long. CDR3: CSVTTLHTSGNTIYF. CDR3 DNA sequence: TGCAGCGTTACCACCCTTCACACCTCTGGAAACACCATATATTTT.

In its sample, this clonotype was seen many times. The chain links TRBV5-1 to TRBJ1-5; D is unclear. The V gene's germline CDR1 is SGHRS and CDR2 YFSETQ. The CDR3 length is 13 residues. Trimming pared 0 bases from V and 8 bases from J, leaving 9 bases between. CDR3 in DNA: TGCGCCAGCAGCTTGGCGCCCGCCGAGCCCCAGCATTTT. Protein: CASSLAPAEPQHF.

This clonotype came up a few times. The chain combines TRBV5-1 with TRBJ2-2; 10 positions agree with TRBD2. The ends lost 1 base at V and 2 bases at J; junction bases unmatched: 2. This CDR3 contains 16 residues. Germline V gene data show CDR1 as SGHRS and CDR2 as YFSETQ. CDR3: CASSLTSGANTGELFF. The CDR3 bases are TGCGCCAGCAGCTTGACTAGCGGGGCTAACACCGGGGAGCTGTTTTTT. The variable domain in full, completed from reference TRBV5-1 and TRBJ2-2, reads KAGVTQTPRYLIKTRGQQVTLSCSPISGHRSVSWYQQTPGQGLQFLFEYFSETQRNKGNFPGRFSGRQFSNSRSEMNVSTLELGDSALYLCASSLTSGANTGELFFGEGSRLTVL.

This clonotype was seen a few times. J is TRBJ2-7 and V is TRBV7-9; the D gene is possibly TRBD1 (6 bases). The CDR3 sequence is 13 residues long. The germline gives CDR1 SEHNR, CDR2 FQNEAQ (reference sequence). Trimming took 6 bases from V and 5 from J, leaving 14 bases between them. The CDR3 DNA follows: TGTGCCAGCAGTCGGACAGAAGCCCACGAGCAGTACTTC. Its protein product is CASSRTEAHEQYF. Full variable domain (outside the CDR3, taken from reference TRBV7-9 and TRBJ2-7): DTGVSQNPRHKITKRGQNVTFRCDPISEHNRLYWYRQTLGQGPEFLTYFQNEAQLEKSRLLSDRFSAERPKGSFSTLEIQRTEQGDSAMYLCASSRTEAHEQYFGPGTRLTVT.

This clonotype has just a few counts. The rearrangement uses TRBV10-3 and TRBJ1-1; D gene unclear. Germline V gives CDR1 ENHRY, CDR2 SYGVKD. CDR3 length equals 13 residues. V lost 6 bases and J lost 6, with 14 bases in between. CDR3 region: CAISRTEVAEAFF. CDR3 nucleotides: TGTGCCATCAGCCGGACGGAGGTGGCTGAAGCTTTCTTT.

This sequence joins TRBV11-1 and TRBJ1-1; D gene unclear. CDR1 is SGHAT and CDR2 is FQDESV in the germline V gene (reference sequence). CDR3 size: 13 residues. Trimming stripped 1 base from V and 5 bases from J, with 8 bases between. CDR3 protein: CASSLGGMTEAFF. CDR3 nucleotides: TGTGCCAGCAGCTTAGGGGGAATGACTGAAGCTTTCTTT.

This clonotype has only a few counts. V and J are TRBV7-2 and TRBJ2-6; 10 bases agree with TRBD1. The CDR3 has 18 amino acids. Per germline, CDR1 SGHTA and CDR2 FQGNSA. J was trimmed by 8 bases and V by 5 bases; bases with no gene match: 15. The CDR3 spells CASSTSRDRGSRPNVLTF. In DNA form, the CDR3 reads TGTGCCAGCAGCACTAGCCGGGACAGGGGCTCTCGGCCCAACGTCCTGACTTTC.

The chain combines TRBV20-1 with TRBJ2-7; D possibly corresponds to TRBD1 (5 bases). Looked up from germline, CDR1 is DFQATT and CDR2 is SNEGSKA (reference sequence). V lost 2 bases and J 4 bases, leaving 9 bases between the germline ends. This CDR3 comprises 12 residues. The CDR3 nucleotides are TGCAGTGCTAGACTCCAGGGTTACGAGCAGTACTTC. Translated: CSARLQGYEQYF.

The rearrangement joins TRBV19 to TRBJ2-7; 8 nucleotides match TRBD1. Trimming at V came to 3 bases and at J to 4 bases, leaving 11 bases not matched to a gene. Germline V gene sequence: CDR1 LNHDA, CDR2 SQIVND (reference sequence). This CDR3 is 16 amino acids long. CDR3 coding DNA: TGTGCCAGTAGTATTATAACCGGGACAGGAGATTACGAGCAGTACTTC. This sequence encodes CASSIITGTGDYEQYF.

The V gene is TRBV5-5, the J gene TRBJ2-3; perhaps TRBD2 as D (5 bases). This CDR3 spans 16 amino acids. Germline CDR1 and CDR2: SGHKS and YYEKEE (reference sequence). The V and J ends lost 1 base and 5 bases respectively, with 17 bases between them. CDR3 sequence: CASSLSTRGGRDTQYF. The CDR3 DNA reads as TGTGCCAGCAGCTTGAGTACCCGAGGAGGTAGAGATACGCAGTATTTT.

Ten or more counts support this clonotype. The chain combines TRBV20-1 with TRBJ1-4; D not certain. This CDR3 contains 10 residues. Germline CDR1 and CDR2: DFQATT and SNEGSKA (reference sequence). Trimming removed 6 bases at V and 8 bases at J, with 7 bases between. The CDR3 coding sequence is TGCAGTGCGATGGACGAAAAACTGTTTTTT. It specifies CSAMDEKLFF.

This chain links TRBV11-1 with TRBJ2-1; D remains unclear. Germline V gene sequence: CDR1 SGHAT, CDR2 FQDESV (reference sequence). Trimming took 2 bases from V and 0 from J, leaving 11 bases between them. The CDR3 loop spans 16 amino acids. In DNA form, the CDR3 reads TGTGCCAGCAGCTTACTTGGGGTCAGCTCCTACAATGAGCAGTTCTTC. Protein sequence: CASSLLGVSSYNEQFF. Complete variable domain (other parts from reference TRBV11-1 and TRBJ2-1): EAEVAQSPRYKITEKSQAVAFWCDPISGHATLYWYRQILGQGPELLVQFQDESVVDDSQLPKDRFSAERLKGVDSTLKIQPAELGDSAMYLCASSLLGVSSYNEQFFGPGTRLTVL.

This clonotype showed up just a few times. The J gene is TRBJ2-1, the V gene TRBV5-1, with D maybe TRBD1 (6 bases). This CDR3 spans 16 amino acids. In germline, CDR1 is SGHRS, CDR2 YFSETQ. The germline V and J ends were trimmed by 3 bases and 9 bases, with 22 bases remaining between them. The DNA for the CDR3 is TGCGCCAGCAGCTCCCGAGGGGCGGGCCGAGGGGGTGAGCAGTTCTTC. It encodes CASSSRGAGRGGEQFF.

The chain employs TRBV19 and TRBJ2-7, with TRBD2 matching 12 bases. CDR1 is LNHDA and CDR2 is SQIVND in the germline V gene (reference sequence). With 0 bases clipped from V and 5 bases from J, the junction kept 11 bases outside the gene matches. There are 18 residues in the CDR3. CDR3 nucleotides: TGTGCCAGTAGTATAGATTCTCCTGGACTAGCGGGGTTCCACGAGCAGTACTTC. It specifies CASSIDSPGLAGFHEQYF.

There are a few counts of this clonotype. V is TRBV11-1 and J is TRBJ2-1; D is ambiguous. Trimming shortened V by 0 bases and J by 4 bases, and 4 bases separated the two germline ends. This CDR3 is built from 13 residues. CDR1 is SGHAT, CDR2 FQDESV, per germline (reference sequence). DNA of the CDR3: TGTGCCAGCAGCTTAGCCCGATACAATGAGCAGTTCTTC. It yields the protein CASSLARYNEQFF.

J is TRBJ1-2 and V is TRBV5-1; D may be TRBD1 (5 bases). The ends were cut back, 3 bases at V and 3 bases at J, with 12 bases in the middle. Germline V gene lookup returns CDR1 SGHRS and CDR2 YFSETQ. This CDR3 contains 14 residues. The CDR3 bases are TGCGCCAGCAGCTCAAGTCTACAGGACTATGGCTACACCTTC. Amino acids: CASSSSLQDYGYTF. Combining the CDR3 with reference TRBV5-1 and TRBJ1-2 gives the whole variable domain KAGVTQTPRYLIKTRGQQVTLSCSPISGHRSVSWYQQTPGQGLQFLFEYFSETQRNKGNFPGRFSGRQFSNSRSEMNVSTLELGDSALYLCASSSSLQDYGYTFGSGTRLTVV.